One sample yielded the 21 T cell receptor beta chains listed below, sequenced in a study of response to subunit inactivated influenza vaccine. MiXCR, applied by TCRdb to the RT-PCR reads, yields one record per CDR3 protein. The sample consists of around 750,000 distinct CDR3 sequences, 21% of them appearing once. Here the sequenced sample was PBMCs from blood, taken 4 to 6 days after vaccination. The receptors were gathered from a man aged 50 to 59 who received an inactivated influenza vaccine.

The CDR3 DNA is TGTGCCAGCAGCTTAGGGGGGCGGGACCGCGGGTTCTTC. Protein sequence: CASSLGGRDRGFF. The genes are TRBV7-2 and TRBJ2-1, with D perhaps TRBD1 or TRBD2 (6 bases each). V lost 1 base to trimming and J lost 15 bases, with 16 bases between them. Germline V gene sequence: CDR1 SGHTA, CDR2 FQGNSA. The CDR3 length is 13 residues. Full variable domain (rest looked up from reference TRBV7-2 and TRBJ2-1): GAGVSQSPSNKVTEKGKDVELRCDPISGHTALYWYRQSLGQGLEFLIYFQGNSAPDKSGLPSDRFSAERTGGSVSTLTIQRTQQEDSAVYLCASSLGGRDRGFFGPGTRLTVL.

This clonotype was seen ten or more times. The CDR3 nucleotides read TGTGCCAGCAGTTTAGTGACTCCGCTAGAAGAGACCCAGTACTTC. As protein: CASSLVTPLEETQYF. V is TRBV12-3 or TRBV12-4 and J is TRBJ2-5, with D unclear. V was trimmed by 1 base and J by 3 bases, leaving 12 bases between them. There are 15 residues in the CDR3.

The sample holds a few counts of this clonotype. The rearrangement links TRBV7-8 to TRBJ1-1; D may be TRBD1 (6 bases). CDR3 length: 16 residues. CDR1 is SGHVS, CDR2 FQNEAQ, per germline. Trimming took 5 bases from V and 2 from J, leaving 18 bases between them. The CDR3 coding sequence is TGTGCCAGCAGCGATAAAGGGGTTGGGGGCAACACTGAAGCTTTCTTT. Protein sequence: CASSDKGVGGNTEAFF. Using reference TRBV7-8 and TRBJ1-1 for the parts outside the CDR3, the full variable domain is GAGVSQSPRYKVAKRGQDVALRCDPISGHVSLFWYQQALGQGPEFLTYFQNEAQLDKSGLPSDRFFAERPEGSVSTLKIQRTQQEDSAVYLCASSDKGVGGNTEAFFGQGTRLTVV.

The chain joins TRBV25-1 to TRBJ2-1; D may be TRBD2 (5 bases). The length of the CDR3 is 13 residues. Germline values: CDR1 MGHDK, CDR2 SYGVNS. The V end lost 5 bases, the J end lost 11 bases, and 16 bases lay between the germline ends. CDR3 nucleotide sequence: TGTGCCAGCAGTCTTACCCGGGGTGGTAAGCAGTTCTTC. Its protein is CASSLTRGGKQFF. Complete variable domain (other parts from reference TRBV25-1 and TRBJ2-1): EADIYQTPRYLVIGTGKKITLECSQTMGHDKMYWYQQDPGMELHLIHYSYGVNSTEKGDLSSESTVSRIRTEHFPLTLESARPSHTSQYLCASSLTRGGKQFFGPGTRLTVL.

This sequence joins TRBV4-2 and TRBJ1-4; 9 bases are a match to TRBD1. J was trimmed by 8 bases and V by 1 base; bases with no gene match: 5. The length of the CDR3 is 15 residues. Germline lookup yields CDR1 LGHNA and CDR2 YNFKEQ. The CDR3 here is CASSQVGTGLEKLFF. CDR3 sequence (DNA): TGTGCCAGCAGCCAAGTCGGGACAGGGTTAGAAAAACTGTTTTTT.

This clonotype was observed a handful of times. V usage is TRBV6-1 and J usage is TRBJ2-7, with TRBD2 identical over 8 bases. After removal of 5 bases from V and 7 bases from J, the junction contained 10 bases not matched to a gene. The CDR3 consists of 14 residues. The V gene's germline CDR1 is MNHNS and CDR2 SASEGT. The CDR3 DNA sequence: TGTGCCAGCAGTCCCGGGGGGGCGTTAAGGGAGCAGTACTTC. Its protein is CASSPGGALREQYF.

This clonotype was counted between two and nine times. The V call is TRBV5-1, the J call TRBJ2-5; 9 bases map to TRBD1. The CDR3 spans 16 residues. Trimming cost V 5 bases and J 4 bases; bases outside gene matches: 12. Germline lookup yields CDR1 SGHRS and CDR2 YFSETQ. In DNA, the CDR3 is TGCGCCAGCAGTCCCGGGACAGGGACGATCGGAGAGACCCAGTACTTC. It yields the protein CASSPGTGTIGETQYF.

V is TRBV7-2 and J is TRBJ1-5, with D maybe TRBD1 (5 bases). Germline V gene sequence: CDR1 SGHTA, CDR2 FQGNSA. This CDR3 contains 15 residues. Trimming removed 5 bases from V and 7 bases from J, with 18 bases in between. CDR3 in amino acids: CASSPQEGPRQPQHF. In nucleotides, the CDR3 is TGTGCCAGCAGCCCCCAGGAGGGACCCCGCCAGCCCCAGCATTTT. Variable domain in full (rest from reference TRBV7-2 and TRBJ1-5): GAGVSQSPSNKVTEKGKDVELRCDPISGHTALYWYRQSLGQGLEFLIYFQGNSAPDKSGLPSDRFSAERTGGSVSTLTIQRTQQEDSAVYLCASSPQEGPRQPQHFGDGTRLSIL.

V is TRBV29-1 and J is TRBJ2-1; D is tentatively TRBD1 or TRBD2 (5 bases each). Germline V gives CDR1 SQVTM, CDR2 ANQGSEA. Trimming pared 3 bases from V and 8 bases from J, leaving 17 bases between. The CDR3 has 14 residues. CDR3 protein: CSVDRGQGVDEQFF. CDR3 DNA: TGCAGCGTTGATCGGGGCCAAGGGGTCGATGAGCAGTTCTTC.

This clonotype was found many times. The rearrangement joins TRBV9 to TRBJ2-1; 11 bases fit TRBD1. V lost 3 bases to trimming and J lost 5 bases; unmatched junction nucleotides: 1. CDR1 is SGDLS and CDR2 is YYNGEE in the germline V gene. This CDR3 spans 14 amino acids. This CDR3 reads CASSGTGGHNEQFF. The CDR3 DNA sequence: TGTGCCAGCAGCGGGACAGGGGGCCACAATGAGCAGTTCTTC.

V is TRBV6-1 and J is TRBJ2-5; no clear D. CDR3 length: 15 amino acids. Per germline, CDR1 MNHNS and CDR2 SASEGT. V dropped 7 bases and J dropped 5 bases, with 20 bases sitting between them. CDR3: CASTTPPDPRETQYF. The CDR3 region has the DNA TGTGCCAGCACCACACCACCCGACCCCCGGGAGACCCAGTACTTC.

There are a few counts of this clonotype. This chain joins TRBV18 and TRBJ2-3; D is possibly TRBD1 (6 bases). The germline V gene has CDR1 KGHSH and CDR2 LQKENI. The germline V and J ends were trimmed by 2 bases and 5 bases, with 23 bases remaining between them. The CDR3 spans 18 residues. The CDR3 sequence: CASSPNTRAGASKDTQYF. The CDR3 region has the DNA TGTGCCAGCTCACCAAACACGAGGGCAGGGGCTTCAAAAGATACGCAGTATTTT.

This clonotype has at least ten counts. V and J are TRBV7-2 and TRBJ2-7; 8 bases line up with TRBD2. The CDR3 covers 14 residues. CDR1 is SGHTA, CDR2 FQGNSA, per germline. After removal of 0 bases from V and 4 bases from J, the junction contained 2 bases not matched to a gene. CDR3 DNA: TGTGCCAGCAGCTTAGCAGCGGGAGTATACGAGCAGTACTTC. It specifies CASSLAAGVYEQYF.

This chain connects TRBV20-1 to TRBJ2-4; D remains ambiguous. The CDR3 consists of 13 residues. Per the germline V gene, CDR1 is DFQATT and CDR2 is SNEGSKA (reference sequence). The V end lost 4 bases, the J end lost 1 base, and 8 bases lay between the germline ends. Written as DNA, the CDR3 is TGCAGTGCTACTGGTGGGGCCAAAAACATTCAGTACTTC. It yields the protein CSATGGAKNIQYF.

The chain combines TRBV2 with TRBJ2-7, with D tentatively TRBD1 (6 bases). With 7 bases removed from V and 5 bases from J, the gap between germline ends came to 12 bases. The CDR3 is made up of 12 amino acids. Germline V gives CDR1 SNHLY, CDR2 FYNNEI. The CDR3 sequence: CASKGRGNEQYF. In DNA, the CDR3 is TGTGCCAGCAAAGGAAGGGGGAACGAGCAGTACTTC.

The sample holds a few counts of this clonotype. V gene TRBV27 combines with J gene TRBJ2-7; D is ambiguous. CDR1 is MNHEY, CDR2 SMNVEV, per germline (reference sequence). Trimming left V 6 bases short and J 2 bases short, with 14 bases between. This CDR3 spans 14 amino acids. CDR3 nucleotide sequence: TGTGCCAGCAGGACCCCTGGGCTCCCCTACGAGCAGTACTTC. As protein: CASRTPGLPYEQYF.

The genes are TRBV6-2 or TRBV6-3 and TRBJ2-5; unclear D gene. Germline V gives CDR1 MNHEY, CDR2 SVGEGT. The CDR3 is 15 residues long. V lost 0 bases and J 4 bases, leaving 12 bases between the germline ends. The CDR3 reads CASSYSIQRPETQYF. Here the CDR3 DNA reads TGTGCCAGCAGTTACTCGATTCAAAGACCAGAGACCCAGTACTTC.

This clonotype was observed a handful of times. This rearrangement joins TRBV6-2 or TRBV6-3 to TRBJ2-4, with 8 positions matching TRBD1. CDR3 size: 14 residues. Germline V gene sequence: CDR1 MNHEY, CDR2 SVGEGT. The J segment lost 7 bases and the V segment lost 3 bases, leaving 5 bases of the junction unmatched. The CDR3 protein is CASSYSTGGNIQYF. DNA of the CDR3: TGTGCCAGCAGTTATTCTACAGGGGGGAACATTCAGTACTTC.

This rearrangement joins TRBV6-2 or TRBV6-3 to TRBJ2-7, with 12 bases aligning to TRBD2. Germline values: CDR1 MNHEY, CDR2 SVGEGT. Trimming removed 6 bases from V and 2 bases from J; junction bases left unmatched: 8. The CDR3 is 16 residues long. The CDR3 region is CASSPTSGRMTYEQYF. In DNA, the CDR3 is TGTGCCAGCAGCCCGACTAGCGGGAGAATGACCTACGAGCAGTACTTC.

V usage is TRBV20-1 and J usage is TRBJ1-6; TRBD1 matches at 7 bases. Germline V CDR1 and CDR2: DFQATT, SNEGSKA (reference sequence). The CDR3 is 15 residues long. The V gene end was trimmed by 0 bases and the J gene end by 4 bases; junction bases not matched to a gene: 3. CDR3 amino acids: CSARDRDRYNSPLHF. The CDR3 bases are TGCAGTGCTAGAGATCGGGACAGATATAATTCACCCCTCCACTTT.

This clonotype was seen a few times. CDR3: CASSLGVSGARPDTQYF. The CDR3 bases are TGCGCCAGCAGCTTGGGTGTTAGCGGGGCCCGACCAGATACGCAGTATTTT. This chain links TRBV5-1 with TRBJ2-3; 8 nucleotides align to TRBD2. From germline, CDR1 is SGHRS and CDR2 YFSETQ. The CDR3 covers 17 residues. V shed 0 bases and J 4 bases; nucleotides not matched to a gene: 10.